The entry below describes one T cell receptor beta chain. The antigen is not known. After removal of 0 bases from V and 4 bases from J, the junction contained 3 bases not matched to a gene. The length of the CDR3 is 14 residues. Germline CDR1 and CDR2: MNHNS and SASEGT. The sample originates from a study of T cell repertoires in cytomegalovirus infection. General observations from the study: It was HLA-C-restricted CMV-specific TCR beta clonotypes that dominated the response ex vivo.

Each CDR3 protein gets one entry after TCRdb re-called the reads with MiXCR. The sample lists about 830,000 distinct CDR3 sequences, approximately 32% occurring once. The receptor was derived from a human donor in good health (CMV status not recorded). Some clones in this sample may be carry-over from other donors' samples. This rearrangement joins TRBV6-1 to TRBJ2-7, with 7 positions matching TRBD1. This material consisted of cultured CD8+ T cells from PBMCs, taken from culture after CMV antigen stimulation. CDR3 protein: CASSEARGWYEQYV. For the CDR3, the DNA is TGTGCCAGCAGTGAAGCCAGGGGGTGGTACGAGCAGTACGTC.